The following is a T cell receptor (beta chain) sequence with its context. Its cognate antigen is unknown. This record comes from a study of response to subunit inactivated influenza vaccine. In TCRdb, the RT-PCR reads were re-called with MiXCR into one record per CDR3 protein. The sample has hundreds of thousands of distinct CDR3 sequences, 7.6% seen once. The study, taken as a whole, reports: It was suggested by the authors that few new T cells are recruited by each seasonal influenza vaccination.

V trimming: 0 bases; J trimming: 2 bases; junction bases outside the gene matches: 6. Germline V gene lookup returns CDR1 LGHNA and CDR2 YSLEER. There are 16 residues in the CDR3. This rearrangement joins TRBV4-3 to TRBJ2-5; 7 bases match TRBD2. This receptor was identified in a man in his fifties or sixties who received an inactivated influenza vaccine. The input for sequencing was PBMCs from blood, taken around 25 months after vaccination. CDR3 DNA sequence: TGCGCCAGCAGCCAAGATCTGGCTAGCGGACAAGAGACCCAGTACTTC. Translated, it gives CASSQDLASGQETQYF.